Below, one TCR beta chain is given with its context. The CDR3 loop spans 16 amino acids. Between the trimmed V and J ends, which lost 0 bases and 7 bases, there was a span of 19 bases. Germline CDR1 and CDR2: LNHNV and YYDKDF (reference sequence). These data originate in a study of blood T cell repertoires in COVID-19. Libraries were prepared by immunoSEQ multiplex PCR; TCRdb keeps only in-frame clonotypes and omits some of them. This table holds about 190,000 clones, around nine tenths found once. The chain joins TRBV15 to TRBJ2-7, with a possible D match to TRBD2 (6 bases). What was sequenced was peripheral blood. The clonotype was recovered from a woman aged 40 to 50 who had recovered from COVID-19. This chain's CDR3 is CATSRDSVGGAPEQYF. CDR3 nucleotides: TGTGCCACCAGCAGAGACTCCGTGGGGGGAGCCCCGGAGCAGTACTTC.